Reported below is one T cell receptor (beta chain). Its antigen is still unknown. The treatment: 19 received Ad26.COV2.S at low or high dose, single or two shots; about 5 received placebo; per-sample allocation not given. Day 63 after the first vaccine or placebo injection was the time point for sampling. The ends lost 5 bases at V and 0 bases at J; junction bases unmatched: 3. Germline CDR1 reads SGHTA; CDR2 reads FQGNSA. The CDR3 is 15 amino acids. Here immunoSEQ multiplex PCR was the method, and the copy in TCRdb shows in-frame clones only, minus some. The sample yields roughly 300,000 clones, 85% to 90% seen once. This sample stems from a study of Ad26.COV2.S vaccination and SARS-CoV-2 variants. Study-level results: For non-spike TCRs, breadth in vaccine recipients resembled that in placebo recipients.

This chain joins TRBV7-2 and TRBJ2-2; 7 nucleotides match TRBD1. This TCR was recovered from a person between 18 and 65 years old who received the Ad26.COV2.S COVID-19 vaccine or a placebo. The sequences come from peripheral blood, collected in a trial of Ad26.COV2.S vaccine versus placebo. The CDR3 DNA follows: TGTGCCAGCAGCCCGGGACAGACGAACACCGGGGAGCTGTTTTTT. As protein: CASSPGQTNTGELFF.